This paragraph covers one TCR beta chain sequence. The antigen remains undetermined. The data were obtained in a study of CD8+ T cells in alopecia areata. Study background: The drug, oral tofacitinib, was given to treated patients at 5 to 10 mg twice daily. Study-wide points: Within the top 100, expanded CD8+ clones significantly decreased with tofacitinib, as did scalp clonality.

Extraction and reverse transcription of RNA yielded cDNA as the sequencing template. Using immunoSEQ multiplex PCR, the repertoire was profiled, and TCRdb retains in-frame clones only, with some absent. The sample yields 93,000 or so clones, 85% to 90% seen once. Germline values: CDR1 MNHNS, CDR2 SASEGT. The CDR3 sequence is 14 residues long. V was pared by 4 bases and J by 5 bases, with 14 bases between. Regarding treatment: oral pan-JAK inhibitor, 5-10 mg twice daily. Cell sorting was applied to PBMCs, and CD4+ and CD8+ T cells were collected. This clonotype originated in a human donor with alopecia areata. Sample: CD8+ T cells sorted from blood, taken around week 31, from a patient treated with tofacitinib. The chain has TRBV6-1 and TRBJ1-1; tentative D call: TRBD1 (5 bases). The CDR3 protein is CASSGQGGGTEAFF. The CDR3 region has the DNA TGTGCCAGCAGTGGGCAGGGAGGTGGGACTGAAGCTTTCTTT.